This T cell receptor (beta chain) was captured by sequencing in a study of CXCR3-negative and CXCR3-positive naive CD8 T cells. The TRB cDNA libraries were prepared by 5' RACE with UMI labels. TCRdb re-called the 5' RACE reads and catalogs CDR3 proteins one per entry, DNA excluded. The sample table sets out more than 35,000 distinct CDR3 sequences. Findings of the study overall: Sequencing showed both naive subsets with comparably high diversity, and memory CD8+ cells much lower.

From germline, CDR1 is SGHVS and CDR2 FNYEAQ. This CDR3 has 17 residues. Details on this clonotype: Its antigen is currently unknown.

Sequencing input: memory CD8+ T cells from blood. The receptor was isolated from a human donor in good health. Some clones in this sample may be carry-over from other donors' samples. The V gene is TRBV7-6, the J gene TRBJ2-1; TCRdb proposes TRBD2, but this gene call is untestable without DNA. CDR3 in amino acids: CASSPQTSGVTYNEQFF. The variable domain in full, completed from reference TRBV7-6 and TRBJ2-1, reads GAGVSQSPRYKVTKRGQDVALRCDPISGHVSLYWYRQALGQGPEFLTYFNYEAQQDKSGLPNDRFSAERPEGSISTLTIQRTEQRDSAMYRCASSPQTSGVTYNEQFFGPGTRLTVL.